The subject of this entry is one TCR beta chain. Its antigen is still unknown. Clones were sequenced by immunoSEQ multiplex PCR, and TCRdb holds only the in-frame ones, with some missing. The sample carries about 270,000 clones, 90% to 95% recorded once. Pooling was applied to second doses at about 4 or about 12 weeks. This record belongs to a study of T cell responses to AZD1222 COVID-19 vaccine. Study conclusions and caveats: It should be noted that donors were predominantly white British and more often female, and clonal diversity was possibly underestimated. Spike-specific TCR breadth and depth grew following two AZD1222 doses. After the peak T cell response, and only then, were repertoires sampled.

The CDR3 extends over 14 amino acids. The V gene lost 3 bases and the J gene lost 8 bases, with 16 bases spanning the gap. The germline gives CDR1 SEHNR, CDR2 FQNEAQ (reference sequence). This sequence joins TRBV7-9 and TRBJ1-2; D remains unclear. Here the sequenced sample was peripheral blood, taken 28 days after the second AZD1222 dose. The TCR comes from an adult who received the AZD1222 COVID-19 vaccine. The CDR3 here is CASSLGGPLLGYTF. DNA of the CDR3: TGTGCCAGCAGCTTGGGCGGGCCTCTCTTGGGCTACACCTTC.